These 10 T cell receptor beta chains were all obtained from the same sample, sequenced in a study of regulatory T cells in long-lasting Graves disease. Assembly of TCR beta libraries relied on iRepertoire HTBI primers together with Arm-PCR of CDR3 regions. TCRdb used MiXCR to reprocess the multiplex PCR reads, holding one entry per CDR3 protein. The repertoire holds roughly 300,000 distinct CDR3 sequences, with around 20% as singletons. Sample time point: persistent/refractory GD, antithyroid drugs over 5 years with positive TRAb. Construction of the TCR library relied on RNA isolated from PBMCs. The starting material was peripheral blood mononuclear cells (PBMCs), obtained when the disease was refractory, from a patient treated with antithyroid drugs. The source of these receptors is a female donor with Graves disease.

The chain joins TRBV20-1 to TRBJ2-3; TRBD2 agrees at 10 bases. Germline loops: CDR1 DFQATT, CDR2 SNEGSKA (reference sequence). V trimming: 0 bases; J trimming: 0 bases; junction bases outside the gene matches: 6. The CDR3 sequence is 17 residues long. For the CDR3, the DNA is TGCAGTGCTAGAGAAACCGGGACTAGCGTAAGCACAGATACGCAGTATTTT. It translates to CSARETGTSVSTDTQYF.

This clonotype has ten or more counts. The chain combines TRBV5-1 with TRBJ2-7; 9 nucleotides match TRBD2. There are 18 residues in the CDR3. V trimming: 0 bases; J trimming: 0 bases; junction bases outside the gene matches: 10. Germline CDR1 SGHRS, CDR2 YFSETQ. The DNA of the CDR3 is TGCGCCAGCAGCTTGGTTGTAGCGGGAGACGAAAGCTCCTACGAGCAGTACTTC. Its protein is CASSLVVAGDESSYEQYF. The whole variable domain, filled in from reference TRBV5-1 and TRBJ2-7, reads KAGVTQTPRYLIKTRGQQVTLSCSPISGHRSVSWYQQTPGQGLQFLFEYFSETQRNKGNFPGRFSGRQFSNSRSEMNVSTLELGDSALYLCASSLVVAGDESSYEQYFGPGTRLTVT.

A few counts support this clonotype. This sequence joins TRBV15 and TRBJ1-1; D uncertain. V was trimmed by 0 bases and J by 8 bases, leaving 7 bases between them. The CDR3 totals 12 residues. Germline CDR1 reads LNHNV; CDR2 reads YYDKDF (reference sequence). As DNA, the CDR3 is TGTGCCACCAGCAGAGAGACAAAGGAAGCTTTCTTT. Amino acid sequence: CATSRETKEAFF. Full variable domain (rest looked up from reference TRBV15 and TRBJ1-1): DAMVIQNPRYQVTQFGKPVTLSCSQTLNHNVMYWYQQKSSQAPKLLFHYYDKDFNNEADTPDNFQSRRPNTSFCFLDIRSPGLGDTAMYLCATSRETKEAFFGQGTRLTVV.

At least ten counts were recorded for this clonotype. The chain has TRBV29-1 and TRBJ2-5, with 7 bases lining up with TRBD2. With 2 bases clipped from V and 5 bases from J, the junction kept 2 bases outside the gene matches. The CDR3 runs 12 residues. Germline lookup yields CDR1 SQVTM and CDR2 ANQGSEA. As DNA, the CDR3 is TGCAGCGTTGAATACGGGGGGGAGACCCAGTACTTC. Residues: CSVEYGGETQYF.

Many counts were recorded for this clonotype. CDR3 region: CASSAPGRRYGYTF. The CDR3 DNA is TGTGCCAGCAGCGCACCGGGACGTCGCTATGGCTACACCTTC. This chain connects TRBV11-2 to TRBJ1-2; weak D call: TRBD1 (5 bases). Germline CDR1 is SGHAT and CDR2 is FQNNGV. The CDR3 runs 14 residues. V lost 5 bases to trimming and J lost 4 bases, with 14 bases between them.

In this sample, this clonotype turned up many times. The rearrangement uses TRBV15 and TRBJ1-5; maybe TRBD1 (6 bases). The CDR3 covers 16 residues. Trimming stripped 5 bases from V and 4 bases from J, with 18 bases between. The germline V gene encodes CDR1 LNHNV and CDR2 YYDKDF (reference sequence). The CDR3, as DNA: TGTGCCACCAGCGGTGGACTCAGGACAGTTAATCAGCCCCAGCATTTT. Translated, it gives CATSGGLRTVNQPQHF.

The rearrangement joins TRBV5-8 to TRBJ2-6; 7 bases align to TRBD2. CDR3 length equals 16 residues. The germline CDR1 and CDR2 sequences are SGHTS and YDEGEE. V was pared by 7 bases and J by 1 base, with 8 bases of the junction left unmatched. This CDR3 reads CASSRRELSGANVLTF. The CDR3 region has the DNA TGTGCCAGCTCACGGCGGGAGCTGTCTGGGGCCAACGTCCTGACTTTC.

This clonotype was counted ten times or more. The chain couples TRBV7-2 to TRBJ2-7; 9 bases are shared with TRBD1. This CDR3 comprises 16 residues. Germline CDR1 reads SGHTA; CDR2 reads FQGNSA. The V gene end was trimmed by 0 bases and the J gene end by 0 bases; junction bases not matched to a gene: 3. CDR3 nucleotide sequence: TGTGCCAGCAGCTTAGCTCAGGGACAGGGCTCCTACGAGCAGTACTTC. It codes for CASSLAQGQGSYEQYF.

The CDR3: CASSLDGGDYNEQFF. Written as DNA, the CDR3 is TGCGCCAGCAGCTTGGATGGGGGGGACTACAATGAGCAGTTCTTC. This chain uses TRBV5-1 with TRBJ2-1; 7 bases map to TRBD2. V gave up 0 bases and J gave up 3 bases; unmatched junction bases: 3. The CDR3 runs to 15 residues. Looked up from germline, CDR1 is SGHRS and CDR2 is YFSETQ.

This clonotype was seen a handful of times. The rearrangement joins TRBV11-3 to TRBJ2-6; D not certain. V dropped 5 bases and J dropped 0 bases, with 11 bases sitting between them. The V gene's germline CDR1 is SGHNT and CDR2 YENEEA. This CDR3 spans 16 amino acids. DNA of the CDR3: TGTGCCAGCAGCGGAACAAAACACTCTGGGGCCAACGTCCTGACTTTC. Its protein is CASSGTKHSGANVLTF.